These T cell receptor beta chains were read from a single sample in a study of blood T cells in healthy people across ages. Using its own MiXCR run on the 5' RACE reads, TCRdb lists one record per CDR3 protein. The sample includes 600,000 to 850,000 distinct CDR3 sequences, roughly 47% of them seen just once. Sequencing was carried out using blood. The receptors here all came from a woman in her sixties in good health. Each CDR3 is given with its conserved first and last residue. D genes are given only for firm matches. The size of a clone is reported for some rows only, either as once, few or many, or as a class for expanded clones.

CASSYGGTGWDPEAFF	TGTGCCAGCAGTTACGGAGGGACGGGATGGGACCCTGAAGCTTTCTTT	few	16	TRBV6-2/TRBV6-3	-	TRBJ1-1
CSARDPGVGTDTQYF	TGCAGTGCTAGAGATCCCGGGGTGGGCACAGATACGCAGTATTTT	few	15	TRBV20-1	-	TRBJ2-3
CSCGQGNYGNQPQHF	TGCAGTTGCGGACAGGGCAATTATGGCAATCAGCCCCAGCATTTT	-	15	TRBV20-1	TRBD1	TRBJ1-5
CASSEGTNLYNEQFF	TGTGCCAGCAGTGAAGGGACAAACCTCTACAATGAGCAGTTCTTC	-	15	TRBV6-1	-	TRBJ2-1
CASSVVKYQETQYF	TGTGCCAGCAGTGTGGTCAAGTACCAAGAGACCCAGTACTTC	-	14	TRBV2	-	TRBJ2-5
CASRFTGSSTEAFF	TGTGCCAGCAGATTTACAGGGTCTAGCACTGAAGCTTTCTTT	-	14	TRBV3-1	-	TRBJ1-1
CASSQVIGGTGNTIYF	TGCGCCAGCAGCCAAGTAATTGGGGGTACGGGAAACACCATATATTTT	few	16	TRBV4-3	-	TRBJ1-3
CASSLAGGATWEYEQYF	TGCGCCAGCAGCTTGGCCGGGGGGGCTACGTGGGAATACGAGCAGTACTTC	-	17	TRBV5-1	TRBD2	TRBJ2-7
CASSPRVGRNEQFF	TGTGCCAGCAGTCCCCGGGTAGGCCGTAATGAGCAGTTCTTC	-	14	TRBV6-6	-	TRBJ2-1
CASSPGGRGNEQYF	TGTGCCAGCAGCCCCGGGGGGCGCGGGAATGAGCAGTACTTC	-	14	TRBV28	-	TRBJ2-7
CASSLTGGTQYF	TGTGCCAGCAGCTTAACGGGAGGTACGCAGTATTTT	many	12	TRBV7-3	-	TRBJ2-3
CSAHADSSGANVLTF	TGCAGTGCCCACGCCGACAGCTCTGGGGCCAACGTCCTGACTTTC	-	15	TRBV20-1	-	TRBJ2-6
CASRTGPSRDTQYF	TGTGCCAGCCGAACGGGACCCTCCCGTGATACGCAGTATTTT	few	14	TRBV12-3/TRBV12-4	-	TRBJ2-3
CASGGSRVSSYEQYF	TGTGCCAGCGGGGGGAGCCGGGTCAGCTCCTACGAGCAGTACTTC	few	15	TRBV27	-	TRBJ2-7
CASSVGTGVGYGYTF	TGTGCCAGCAGCGTAGGCACGGGGGTAGGGTATGGCTACACCTTC	-	15	TRBV9	-	TRBJ1-2
CSAGTGGLGEKLFF	TGCAGCGCCGGAACAGGGGGCTTAGGAGAAAAACTGTTTTTT	-	14	TRBV29-1	TRBD1	TRBJ1-4
CASTVWDLGTYEQYF	TGTGCCAGCACAGTTTGGGACCTGGGCACCTACGAGCAGTACTTC	-	15	TRBV28	-	TRBJ2-7
CASSLNSESNNEQFF	TGTGCCAGCAGCTTAAACAGCGAATCAAACAATGAGCAGTTCTTC	few	15	TRBV7-3	-	TRBJ2-1
CSASGGLNYEQYF	TGCAGTGCTAGTGGAGGACTAAACTACGAGCAGTACTTC	few	13	TRBV20-1	-	TRBJ2-7
CASSPQGAGGPNEQFF	TGCGCCAGCAGCCCCCAGGGCGCGGGAGGGCCTAATGAGCAGTTCTTC	-	16	TRBV5-1	TRBD2	TRBJ2-1
CASTLRQIYGYTF	TGTGCCAGCACTTTACGCCAGATCTATGGCTACACCTTC	once	13	TRBV6-2/TRBV6-3	-	TRBJ1-2
CASSQGSAGGNTEAFF	TGCGCCAGCAGCCAAGGAAGTGCGGGAGGGAACACTGAAGCTTTCTTT	once	16	TRBV4-1	-	TRBJ1-1
CASSVQTASSTDTQYF	TGTGCCAGCAGCGTTCAGACTGCATCTAGCACAGATACGCAGTATTTT	few	16	TRBV9	-	TRBJ2-3